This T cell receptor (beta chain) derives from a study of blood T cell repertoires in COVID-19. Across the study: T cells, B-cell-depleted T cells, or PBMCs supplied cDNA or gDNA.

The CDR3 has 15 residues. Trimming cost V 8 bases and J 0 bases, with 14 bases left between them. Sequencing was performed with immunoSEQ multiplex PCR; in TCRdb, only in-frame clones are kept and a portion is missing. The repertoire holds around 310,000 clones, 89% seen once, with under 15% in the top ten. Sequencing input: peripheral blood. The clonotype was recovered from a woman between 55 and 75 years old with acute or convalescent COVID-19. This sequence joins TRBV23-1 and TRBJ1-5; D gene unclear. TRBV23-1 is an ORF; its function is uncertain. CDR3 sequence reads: CASYKRQNSNQPQHF. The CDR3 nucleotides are TGCGCCAGCTATAAGCGGCAGAATAGCAATCAGCCCCAGCATTTT.